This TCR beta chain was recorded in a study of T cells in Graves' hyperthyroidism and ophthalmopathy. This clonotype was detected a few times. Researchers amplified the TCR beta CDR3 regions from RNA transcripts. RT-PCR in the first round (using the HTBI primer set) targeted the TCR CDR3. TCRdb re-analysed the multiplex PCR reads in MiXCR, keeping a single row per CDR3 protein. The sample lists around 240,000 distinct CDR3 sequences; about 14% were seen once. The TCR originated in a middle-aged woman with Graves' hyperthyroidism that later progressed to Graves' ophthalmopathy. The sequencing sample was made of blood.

The CDR3, as DNA: TGTGCCAGCACGCACCCGGCCGGGACACATGGAAACACCATATATTTT. It encodes CASTHPAGTHGNTIYF. The chain joins TRBV28 to TRBJ1-3, with a tentative D call TRBD1 (6 bases). The CDR3 consists of 16 residues. V lost 7 bases and J lost 3, with 19 bases in between. The germline V gene encodes CDR1 MDHEN and CDR2 SYDVKM.